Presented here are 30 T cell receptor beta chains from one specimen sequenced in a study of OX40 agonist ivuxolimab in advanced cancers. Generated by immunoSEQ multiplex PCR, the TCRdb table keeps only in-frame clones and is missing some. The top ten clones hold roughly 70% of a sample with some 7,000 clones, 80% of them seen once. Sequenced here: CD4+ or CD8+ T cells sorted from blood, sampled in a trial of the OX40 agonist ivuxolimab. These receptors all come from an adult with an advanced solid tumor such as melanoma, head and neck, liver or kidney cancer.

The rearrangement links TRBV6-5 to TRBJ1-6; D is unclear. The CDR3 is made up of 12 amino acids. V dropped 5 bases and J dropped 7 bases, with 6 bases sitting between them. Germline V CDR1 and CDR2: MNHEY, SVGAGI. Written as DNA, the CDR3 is TGTGCCAGCAGTGTTCCAAATTCACCCCTCCACTTT. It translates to CASSVPNSPLHF.

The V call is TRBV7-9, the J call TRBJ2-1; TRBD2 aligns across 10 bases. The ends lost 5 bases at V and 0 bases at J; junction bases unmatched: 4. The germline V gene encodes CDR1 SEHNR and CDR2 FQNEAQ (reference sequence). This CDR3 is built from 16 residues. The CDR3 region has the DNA TGTGCCAGCAGCCCGACTAGCGGGTACTCCTACAATGAGCAGTTCTTC. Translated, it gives CASSPTSGYSYNEQFF.

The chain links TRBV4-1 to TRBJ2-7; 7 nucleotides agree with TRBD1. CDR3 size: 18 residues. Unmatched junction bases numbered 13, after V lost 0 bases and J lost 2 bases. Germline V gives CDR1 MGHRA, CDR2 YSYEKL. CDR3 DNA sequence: TGCGCCAGCAGCCAAGAGGGACAGCAGGGTTGGAGAACCTACGAGCAGTACTTC. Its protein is CASSQEGQQGWRTYEQYF.

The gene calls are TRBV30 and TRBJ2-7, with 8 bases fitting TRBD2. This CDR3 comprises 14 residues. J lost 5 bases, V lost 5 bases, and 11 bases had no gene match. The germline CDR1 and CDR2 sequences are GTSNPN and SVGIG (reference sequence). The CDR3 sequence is CAWSVFAGGNEQYF. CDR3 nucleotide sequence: TGTGCCTGGTCCGTTTTTGCGGGGGGAAACGAGCAGTACTTC. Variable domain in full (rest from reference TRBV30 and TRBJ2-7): SQTIHQWPATLVQPVGSPLSLECTVEGTSNPNLYWYRQAAGRGLQLLFYSVGIGQISSEVPQNLSASRPQDRQFILSSKKLLLSDSGFYLCAWSVFAGGNEQYFGPGTRLTVT.

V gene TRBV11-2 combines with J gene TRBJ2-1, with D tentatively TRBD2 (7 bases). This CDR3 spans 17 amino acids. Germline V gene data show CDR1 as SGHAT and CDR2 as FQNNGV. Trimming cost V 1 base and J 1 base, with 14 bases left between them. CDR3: CASSLAGGFFSYNEQFF. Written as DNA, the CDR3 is TGTGCCAGCAGCTTAGCGGGGGGCTTTTTTTCCTACAATGAGCAGTTCTTC.

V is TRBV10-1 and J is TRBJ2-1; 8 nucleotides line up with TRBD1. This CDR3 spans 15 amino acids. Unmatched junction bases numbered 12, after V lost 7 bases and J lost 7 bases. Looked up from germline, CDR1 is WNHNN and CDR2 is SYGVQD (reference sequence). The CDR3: CASNAGTGALNEQFF. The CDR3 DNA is TGCGCCAGCAATGCTGGGACAGGAGCCCTTAATGAGCAGTTCTTC.

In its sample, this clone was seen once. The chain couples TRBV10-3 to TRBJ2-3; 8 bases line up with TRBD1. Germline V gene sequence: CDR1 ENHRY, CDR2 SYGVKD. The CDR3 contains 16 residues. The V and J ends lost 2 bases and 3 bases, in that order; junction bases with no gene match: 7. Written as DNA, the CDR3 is TGTGCCATCAGTGAGGTGACAGGGGTTTCGACAGATACGCAGTATTTT. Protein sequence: CAISEVTGVSTDTQYF.

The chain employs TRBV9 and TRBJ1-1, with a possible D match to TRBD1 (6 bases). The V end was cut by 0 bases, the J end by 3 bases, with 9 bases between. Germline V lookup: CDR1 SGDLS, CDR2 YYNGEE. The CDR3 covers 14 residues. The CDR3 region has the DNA TGTGCCAGCAGCGTAGCCTACAGGGACACTGAAGCTTTCTTT. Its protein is CASSVAYRDTEAFF.

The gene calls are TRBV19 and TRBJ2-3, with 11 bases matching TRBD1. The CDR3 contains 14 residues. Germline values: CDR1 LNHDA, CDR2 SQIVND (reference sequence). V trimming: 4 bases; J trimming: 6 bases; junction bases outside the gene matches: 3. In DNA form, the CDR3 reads TGTGCCAGTAGTACGGACAGGGGGCAGGATACGCAGTATTTT. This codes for CASSTDRGQDTQYF.

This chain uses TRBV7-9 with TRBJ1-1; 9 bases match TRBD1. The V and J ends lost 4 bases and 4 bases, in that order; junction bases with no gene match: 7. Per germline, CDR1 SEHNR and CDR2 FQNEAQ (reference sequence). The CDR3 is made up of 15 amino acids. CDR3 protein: CASSSNRQGVTEAFF. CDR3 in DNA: TGTGCCAGCAGCTCCAACCGACAGGGGGTCACTGAAGCTTTCTTT.

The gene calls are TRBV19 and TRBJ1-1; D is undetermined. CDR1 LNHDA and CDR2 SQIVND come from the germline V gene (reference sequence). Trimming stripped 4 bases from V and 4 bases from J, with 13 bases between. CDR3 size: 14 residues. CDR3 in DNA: TGTGCCAGTAGTACCGCCGGCTGGGGCACTGAAGCTTTCTTT. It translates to CASSTAGWGTEAFF.

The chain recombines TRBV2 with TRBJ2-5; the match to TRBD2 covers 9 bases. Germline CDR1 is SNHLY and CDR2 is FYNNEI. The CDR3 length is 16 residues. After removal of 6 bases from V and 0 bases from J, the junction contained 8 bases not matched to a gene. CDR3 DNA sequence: TGTGCCAGCAGCCCATTTCTAGCGGGGAACCAAGAGACCCAGTACTTC. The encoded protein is CASSPFLAGNQETQYF. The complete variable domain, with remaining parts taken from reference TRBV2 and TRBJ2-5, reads EPEVTQTPSHQVTQMGQEVILRCVPISNHLYFYWYRQILGQKVEFLVSFYNNEISEKSEIFDDQFSVERPDGSNFTLKIRSTKLEDSAMYFCASSPFLAGNQETQYFGPGTRLLVL.

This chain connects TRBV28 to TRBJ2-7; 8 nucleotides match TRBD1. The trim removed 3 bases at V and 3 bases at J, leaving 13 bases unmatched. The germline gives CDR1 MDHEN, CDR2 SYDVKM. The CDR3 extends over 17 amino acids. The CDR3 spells CASSFGQGAQLNYEQYF. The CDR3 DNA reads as TGTGCCAGCAGTTTTGGGCAGGGGGCTCAACTTAACTACGAGCAGTACTTC.

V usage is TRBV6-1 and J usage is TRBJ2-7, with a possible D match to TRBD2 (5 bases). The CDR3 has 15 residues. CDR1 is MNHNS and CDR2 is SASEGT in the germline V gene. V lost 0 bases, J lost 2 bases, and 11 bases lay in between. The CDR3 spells CASSEASTGTYEQYF. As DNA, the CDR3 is TGTGCCAGCAGTGAAGCTTCGACGGGGACCTACGAGCAGTACTTC.

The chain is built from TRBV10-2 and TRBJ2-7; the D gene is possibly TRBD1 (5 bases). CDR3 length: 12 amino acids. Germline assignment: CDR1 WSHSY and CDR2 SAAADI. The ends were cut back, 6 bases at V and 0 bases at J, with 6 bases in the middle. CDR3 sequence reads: CASRGDSYEQYF. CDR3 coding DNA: TGCGCCAGCAGAGGGGACTCCTACGAGCAGTACTTC.

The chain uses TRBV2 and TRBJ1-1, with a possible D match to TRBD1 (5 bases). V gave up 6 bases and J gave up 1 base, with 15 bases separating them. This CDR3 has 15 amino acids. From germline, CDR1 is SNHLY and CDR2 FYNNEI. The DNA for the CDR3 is TGTGCCAGCAGGCCACCCTGGACACCGAACACTGAAGCTTTCTTT. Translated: CASRPPWTPNTEAFF.

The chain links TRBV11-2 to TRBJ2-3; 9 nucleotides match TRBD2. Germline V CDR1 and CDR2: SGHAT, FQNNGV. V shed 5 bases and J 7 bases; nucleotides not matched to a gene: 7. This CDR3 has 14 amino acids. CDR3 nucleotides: TGTGCCAGCAGCCCCACAGCGGGGGGCCATACGCAGTATTTT. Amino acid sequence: CASSPTAGGHTQYF. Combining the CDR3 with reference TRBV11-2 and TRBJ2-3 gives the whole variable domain EAGVAQSPRYKIIEKRQSVAFWCNPISGHATLYWYQQILGQGPKLLIQFQNNGVVDDSQLPKDRFSAERLKGVDSTLKIQPAKLEDSAVYLCASSPTAGGHTQYFGPGTRLTVL.

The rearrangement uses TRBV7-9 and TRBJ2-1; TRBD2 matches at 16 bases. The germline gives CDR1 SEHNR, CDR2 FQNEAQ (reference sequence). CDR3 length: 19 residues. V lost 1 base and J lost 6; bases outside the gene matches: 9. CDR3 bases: TGTGCCAGCAGCTTAGTAGGGACTAGCGGGGGGGCCCTCTCCAATGAGCAGTTCTTC. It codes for CASSLVGTSGGALSNEQFF.

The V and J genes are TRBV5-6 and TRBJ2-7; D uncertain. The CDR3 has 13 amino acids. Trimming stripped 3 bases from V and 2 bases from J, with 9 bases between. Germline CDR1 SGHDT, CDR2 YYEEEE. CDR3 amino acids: CASSSDPTYEQYF. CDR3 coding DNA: TGTGCCAGCAGCTCAGACCCGACCTACGAGCAGTACTTC.

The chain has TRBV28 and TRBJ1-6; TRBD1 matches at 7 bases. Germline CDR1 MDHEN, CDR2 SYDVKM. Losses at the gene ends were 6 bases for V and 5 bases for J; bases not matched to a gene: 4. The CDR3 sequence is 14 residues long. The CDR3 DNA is TGTGCCAGCAGAGACAGGGAGGATAATTCACCCCTCCACTTT. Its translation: CASRDREDNSPLHF.

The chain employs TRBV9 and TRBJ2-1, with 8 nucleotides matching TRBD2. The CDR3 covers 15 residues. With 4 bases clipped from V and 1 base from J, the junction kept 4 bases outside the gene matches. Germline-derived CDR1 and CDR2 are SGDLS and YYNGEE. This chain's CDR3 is CASSPSGGSYNEQFF. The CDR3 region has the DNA TGTGCCAGCAGCCCCAGCGGGGGTTCCTACAATGAGCAGTTCTTC.

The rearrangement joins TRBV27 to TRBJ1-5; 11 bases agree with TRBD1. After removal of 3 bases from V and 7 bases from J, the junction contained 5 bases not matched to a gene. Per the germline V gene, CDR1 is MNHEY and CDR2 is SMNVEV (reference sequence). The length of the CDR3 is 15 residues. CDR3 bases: TGTGCCAGCAGTTTTGGACAGGGGGCGGACCAGCCCCAGCATTTT. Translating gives CASSFGQGADQPQHF.

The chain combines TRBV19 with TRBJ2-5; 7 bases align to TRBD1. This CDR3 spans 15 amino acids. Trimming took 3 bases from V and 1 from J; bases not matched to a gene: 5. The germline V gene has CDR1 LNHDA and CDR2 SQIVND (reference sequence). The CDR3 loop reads CASSIGWTGQETQYF. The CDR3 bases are TGTGCCAGTAGTATCGGTTGGACAGGCCAAGAGACCCAGTACTTC. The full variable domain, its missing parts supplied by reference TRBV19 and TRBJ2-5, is DGGITQSPKYLFRKEGQNVTLSCEQNLNHDAMYWYRQDPGQGLRLIYYSQIVNDFQKGDIAEGYSVSREKKESFPLTVTSAQKNPTAFYLCASSIGWTGQETQYFGPGTRLLVL.

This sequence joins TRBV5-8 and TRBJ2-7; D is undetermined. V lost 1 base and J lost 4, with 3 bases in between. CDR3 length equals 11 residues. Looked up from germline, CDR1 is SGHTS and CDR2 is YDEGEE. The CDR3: CASSLYYEQYF. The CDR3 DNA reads TGTGCCAGCAGCTTGTATTACGAGCAGTACTTC.

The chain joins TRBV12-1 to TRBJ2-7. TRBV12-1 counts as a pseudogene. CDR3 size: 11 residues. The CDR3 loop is CASSLRWEQYF. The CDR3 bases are TGTGCCAGCAGCTTAAGGTGGGAGCAGTACTTC.

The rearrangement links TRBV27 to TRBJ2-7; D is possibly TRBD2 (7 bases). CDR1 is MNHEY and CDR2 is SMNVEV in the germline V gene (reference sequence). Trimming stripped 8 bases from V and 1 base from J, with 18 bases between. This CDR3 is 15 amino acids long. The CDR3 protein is CASALGGGPSYEQYF. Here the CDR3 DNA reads TGTGCCAGCGCCCTAGGGGGGGGGCCTTCCTACGAGCAGTACTTC.

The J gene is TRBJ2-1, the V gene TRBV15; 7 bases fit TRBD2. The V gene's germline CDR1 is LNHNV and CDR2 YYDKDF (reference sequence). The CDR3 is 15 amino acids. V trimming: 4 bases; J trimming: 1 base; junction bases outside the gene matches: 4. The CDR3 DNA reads TGTGCCACCAGCAACGGGGGAGGGTCCTACAATGAGCAGTTCTTC. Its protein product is CATSNGGGSYNEQFF.

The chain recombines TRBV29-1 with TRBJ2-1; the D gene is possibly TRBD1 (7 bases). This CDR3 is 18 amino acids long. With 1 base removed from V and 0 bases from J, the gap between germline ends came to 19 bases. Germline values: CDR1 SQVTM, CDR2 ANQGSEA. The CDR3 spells CSVEGLAPQGGSYNEQFF. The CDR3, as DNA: TGCAGCGTTGAAGGGCTCGCTCCCCAGGGGGGCTCCTACAATGAGCAGTTCTTC.

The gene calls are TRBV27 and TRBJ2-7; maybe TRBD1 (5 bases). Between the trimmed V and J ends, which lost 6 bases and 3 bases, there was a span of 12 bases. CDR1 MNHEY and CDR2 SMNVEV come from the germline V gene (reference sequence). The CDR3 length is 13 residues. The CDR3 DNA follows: TGTGCCAGCAGCCCAGGGTATCTCTACGAGCAGTACTTC. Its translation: CASSPGYLYEQYF.

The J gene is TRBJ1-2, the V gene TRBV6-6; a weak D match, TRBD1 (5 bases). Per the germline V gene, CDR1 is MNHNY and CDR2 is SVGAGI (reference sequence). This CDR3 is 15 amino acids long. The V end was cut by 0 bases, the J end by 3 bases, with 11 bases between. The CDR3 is CASSYSRGMDYGYTF. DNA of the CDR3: TGTGCCAGCAGTTACTCGCGGGGCATGGACTATGGCTACACCTTC.